This T cell receptor (beta chain) was identified during a study of cytotoxic CD8 clonotypes in ibrutinib-treated CLL. Targeted sequencing depth ranged from 1 in 200,000 to 1 in 1 million T cells. Repertoires were generated with immunoSEQ multiplex PCR, while TCRdb's copy carries only in-frame clones and drops some. The sample yields roughly 300,000 clones, 76% seen once. Germline V gives CDR1 SEHNR, CDR2 FQNEAQ (reference sequence). This CDR3 has 14 residues. V shed 11 bases and J shed 0 bases, with 14 bases lying between them. This clone was picked up one time. Approximately 2.2 micrograms of genomic DNA from cryopreserved PBMCs went into TCR beta libraries.

The sequence derives from a human donor with chronic lymphocytic leukemia. The chain links TRBV7-9 to TRBJ2-1; tentative D call: TRBD1 (6 bases). Sequenced material: PBMCs, taken at disease progression, from a patient treated with ibrutinib. The CDR3 sequence is CASRQVSSYNEQFF. For the CDR3, the DNA is TGTGCCTCGAGACAGGTGAGCTCCTACAATGAGCAGTTCTTC. Looking up the rest from reference TRBV7-9 and TRBJ2-1 gives the full variable domain: DTGVSQNPRHKITKRGQNVTFRCDPISEHNRLYWYRQTLGQGPEFLTYFQNEAQLEKSRLLSDRFSAERPKGSFSTLEIQRTEQGDSAMYLCASRQVSSYNEQFFGPGTRLTVL.